The 2 T cell receptor beta chains below were found in one sample sequenced in a study of CXCR3-negative and CXCR3-positive naive CD8 T cells. Findings and limits, study-wide: Comparison of naive cells showed more hydrophobic TRB CDR3s in CXCR3-positive than in CXCR3-negative naive cells.

The authors made the TRB cDNA libraries by 5' RACE using UMI labels. TCRdb reprocessed the 5' RACE reads, with one entry per CDR3 protein and no DNA. The sample holds approximately 90,000 distinct CDR3 sequences. These TCRs are of unknown antigen specificity. The sample consisted of naive CXCR3+ CD8+ T cells from blood. Subset defined: CD45RO-CCR7+CD27+CD95- naive CD8+ T cells expressing CXCR3 (TNR3+). Receptor source: a human donor in good health. Some clones in this sample may be carry-over from other donors' samples.

CDR3 loop: CASSPYLDPEQYF. The rearrangement links TRBV4-2 to TRBJ2-7. There are 13 residues in the CDR3. Germline loops: CDR1 LGHNA, CDR2 YNFKEQ.

The CDR3 protein is CASSTPGETGELFF. V is TRBV5-6 and J is TRBJ2-2; the TCRdb call, TRBD1, lacks DNA for checking. Germline lookup yields CDR1 SGHDT and CDR2 YYEEEE. The CDR3 sequence is 14 residues long.